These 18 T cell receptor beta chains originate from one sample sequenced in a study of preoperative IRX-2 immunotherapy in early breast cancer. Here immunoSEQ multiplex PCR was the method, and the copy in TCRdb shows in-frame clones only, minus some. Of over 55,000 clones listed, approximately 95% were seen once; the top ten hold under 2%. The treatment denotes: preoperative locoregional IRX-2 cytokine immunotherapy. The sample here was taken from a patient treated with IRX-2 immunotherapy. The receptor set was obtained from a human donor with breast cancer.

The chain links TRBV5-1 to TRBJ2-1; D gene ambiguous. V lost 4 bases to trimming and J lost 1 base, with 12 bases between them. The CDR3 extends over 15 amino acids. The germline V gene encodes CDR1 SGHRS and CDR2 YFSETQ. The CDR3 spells CASSHLDLSYNEQFF. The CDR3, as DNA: TGCGCCAGCAGCCATCTAGATCTATCCTACAATGAGCAGTTCTTC.

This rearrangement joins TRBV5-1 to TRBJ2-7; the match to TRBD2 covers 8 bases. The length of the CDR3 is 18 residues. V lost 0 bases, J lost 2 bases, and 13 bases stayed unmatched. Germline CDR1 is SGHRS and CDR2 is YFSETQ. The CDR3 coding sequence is TGCGCCAGCAGCTTGGCCGGAGTCAGAACGGGGGGGGCCTACGAGCAGTACTTC. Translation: CASSLAGVRTGGAYEQYF.

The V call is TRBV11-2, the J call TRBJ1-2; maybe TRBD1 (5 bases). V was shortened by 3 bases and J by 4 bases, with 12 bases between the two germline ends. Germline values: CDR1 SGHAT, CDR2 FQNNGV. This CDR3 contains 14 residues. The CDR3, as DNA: TGTGCCAGCAGCTTTGACGAGGGGCCCTATGGCTACACCTTC. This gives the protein CASSFDEGPYGYTF.

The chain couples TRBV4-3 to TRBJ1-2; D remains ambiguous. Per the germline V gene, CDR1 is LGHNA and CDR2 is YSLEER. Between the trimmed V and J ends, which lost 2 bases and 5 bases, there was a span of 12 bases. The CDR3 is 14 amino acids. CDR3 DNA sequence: TGCGCCAGCAGCCAATCCTCCGGATCTTATGGCTACACCTTC. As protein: CASSQSSGSYGYTF.

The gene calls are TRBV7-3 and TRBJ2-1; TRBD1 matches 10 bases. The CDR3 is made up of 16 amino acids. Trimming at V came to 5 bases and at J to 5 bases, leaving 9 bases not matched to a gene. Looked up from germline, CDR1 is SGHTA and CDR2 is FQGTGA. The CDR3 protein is CASSPTGGLPNNEQFF. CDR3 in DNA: TGTGCCAGCAGCCCGACAGGGGGCTTACCCAACAATGAGCAGTTCTTC.

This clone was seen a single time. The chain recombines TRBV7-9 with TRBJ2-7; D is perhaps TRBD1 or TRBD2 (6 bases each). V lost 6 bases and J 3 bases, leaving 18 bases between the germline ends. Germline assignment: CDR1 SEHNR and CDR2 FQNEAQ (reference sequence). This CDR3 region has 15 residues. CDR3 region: CASRRNIGGSYEQYF. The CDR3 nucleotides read TGTGCCAGCAGACGGAATATAGGGGGGAGCTACGAGCAGTACTTC.

The CDR3 nucleotides read TGTGCCAGCAGCTTAGCTACGGGAACTGAAGCTTTCTTT. It yields the protein CASSLATGTEAFF. The V gene is TRBV7-9, the J gene TRBJ1-1; no clear D. The CDR3 covers 13 residues. In germline, CDR1 is SEHNR, CDR2 FQNEAQ (reference sequence). Trimming removed 0 bases at V and 5 bases at J, with 7 bases between.

CDR3 DNA sequence: TGTGCCAGCAGCCCTGATCTGGCGGGGGGCCGACAGTTCTACGAGCAGTACTTC. Its protein is CASSPDLAGGRQFYEQYF. The V and J genes are TRBV7-2 and TRBJ2-7, with TRBD2 matching over 8 bases. Germline V CDR1 and CDR2: SGHTA, FQGNSA. The CDR3 is 18 residues long. The V gene end was trimmed by 5 bases and the J gene end by 3 bases; junction bases not matched to a gene: 18.

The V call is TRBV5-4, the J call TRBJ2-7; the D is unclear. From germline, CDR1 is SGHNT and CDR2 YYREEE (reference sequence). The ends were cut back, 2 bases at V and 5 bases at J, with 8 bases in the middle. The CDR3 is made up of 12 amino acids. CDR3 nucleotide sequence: TGTGCCAGCAGCTTAAAAAGAAACGAGCAGTACTTC. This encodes CASSLKRNEQYF.

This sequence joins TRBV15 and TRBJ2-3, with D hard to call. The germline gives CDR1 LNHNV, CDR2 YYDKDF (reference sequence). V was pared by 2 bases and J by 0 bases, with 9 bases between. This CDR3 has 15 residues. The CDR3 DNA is TGTGCCACCAGCAGATCAGACTCGAGCACAGATACGCAGTATTTT. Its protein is CATSRSDSSTDTQYF.

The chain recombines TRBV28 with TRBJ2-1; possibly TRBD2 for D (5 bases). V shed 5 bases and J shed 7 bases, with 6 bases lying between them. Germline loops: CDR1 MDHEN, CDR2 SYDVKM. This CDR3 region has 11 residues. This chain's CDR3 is CASSRRNEQFF. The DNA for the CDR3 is TGTGCCAGCAGTAGGAGGAATGAGCAGTTCTTC.

Written as DNA, the CDR3 is TGTGCCAGCTCGCGGGGGACGTCTACTGAAGCTTTCTTT. Protein sequence: CASSRGTSTEAFF. The chain employs TRBV6-5 and TRBJ1-1, with D possibly matching TRBD1 (5 bases). The V gene lost 8 bases and the J gene lost 5 bases, with 15 bases spanning the gap. The CDR3 is 13 residues long. CDR1 MNHEY and CDR2 SVGAGI come from the germline V gene.

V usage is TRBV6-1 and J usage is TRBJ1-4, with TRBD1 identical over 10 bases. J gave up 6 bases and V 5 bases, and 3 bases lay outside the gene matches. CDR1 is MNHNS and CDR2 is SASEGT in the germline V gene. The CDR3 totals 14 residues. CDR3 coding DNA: TGTGCCAGCAGTCGACAGGGGGCGGATGAAAAACTGTTTTTT. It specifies CASSRQGADEKLFF.

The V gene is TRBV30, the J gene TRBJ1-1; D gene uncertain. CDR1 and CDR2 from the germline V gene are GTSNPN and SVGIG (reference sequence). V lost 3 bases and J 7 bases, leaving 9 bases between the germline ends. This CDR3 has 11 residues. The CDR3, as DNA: TGTGCCTGGAGACGGACCTTTGAAGCTTTCTTT. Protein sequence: CAWRRTFEAFF.

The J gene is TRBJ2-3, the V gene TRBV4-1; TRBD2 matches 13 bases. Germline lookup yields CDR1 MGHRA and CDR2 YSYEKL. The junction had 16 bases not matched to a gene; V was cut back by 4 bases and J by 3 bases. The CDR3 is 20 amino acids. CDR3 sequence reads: CASSPGWTSGRWGGTDTQYF. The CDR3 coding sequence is TGCGCCAGCAGCCCCGGTTGGACTAGCGGGAGATGGGGTGGGACAGATACGCAGTATTTT.

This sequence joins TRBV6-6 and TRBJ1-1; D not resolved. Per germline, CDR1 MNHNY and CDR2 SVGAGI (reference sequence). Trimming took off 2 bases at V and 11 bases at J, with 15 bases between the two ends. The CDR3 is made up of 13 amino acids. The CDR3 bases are TGTGCCAGCAGTTACAAGGACCGCTTGGGGGCTTTCTTT. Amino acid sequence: CASSYKDRLGAFF.

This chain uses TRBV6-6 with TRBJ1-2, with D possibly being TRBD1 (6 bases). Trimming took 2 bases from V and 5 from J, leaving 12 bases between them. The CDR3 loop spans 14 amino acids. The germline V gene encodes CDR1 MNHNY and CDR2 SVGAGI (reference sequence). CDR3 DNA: TGTGCCAGCAGTTACGGACAGAACTTTTATGGCTACACCTTC. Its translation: CASSYGQNFYGYTF.

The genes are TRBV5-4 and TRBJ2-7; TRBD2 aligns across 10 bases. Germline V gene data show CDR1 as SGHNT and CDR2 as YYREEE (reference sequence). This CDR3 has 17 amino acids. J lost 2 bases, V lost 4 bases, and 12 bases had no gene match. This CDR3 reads CASSRPSGSGGTYEQYF. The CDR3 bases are TGTGCCAGCAGCAGGCCCTCGGGTAGCGGGGGGACCTACGAGCAGTACTTC. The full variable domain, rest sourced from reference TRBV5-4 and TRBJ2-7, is ETGVTQSPTHLIKTRGQQVTLRCSSQSGHNTVSWYQQALGQGPQFIFQYYREEENGRGNFPPRFSGLQFPNYSSELNVNALELDDSALYLCASSRPSGSGGTYEQYFGPGTRLTVT.